This T cell receptor (beta chain) was found in a study of a mutant IDH1 vaccine in newly diagnosed glioma. In the study overall: Patients had received radiotherapy, temozolomide, or both previously, most receiving both. General study results and limits: There were vaccine-induced immune responses in more than 85% of the patients.

Documented time point: week 5, during vaccination. Every vaccination contained 300 ug of the mutant IDH1 20-mer peptide and was paired with topical imiquimod. Generated by immunoSEQ multiplex PCR, the TCRdb table keeps only in-frame clones and is missing some. The data hold about 40,000 clones, with 90% to 95% observed a single time. Points on this clone: The antigen remains undetermined.

CDR3 length equals 12 residues. CDR1 is MDHEN, CDR2 SYDVKM, per germline. The V end was cut by 3 bases, the J end by 4 bases, with 7 bases between. V is TRBV28 and J is TRBJ2-7; no firm D call. The source material was PBMCs, sampled from a glioma patient whose treatment included an IDH1 peptide vaccine. The TCR comes from a man aged 45-60 years with glioma. CDR3 bases: TGTGCCAGCAGTTTGTCCAATTACGAGCAGTACTTC. The encoded protein is CASSLSNYEQYF.